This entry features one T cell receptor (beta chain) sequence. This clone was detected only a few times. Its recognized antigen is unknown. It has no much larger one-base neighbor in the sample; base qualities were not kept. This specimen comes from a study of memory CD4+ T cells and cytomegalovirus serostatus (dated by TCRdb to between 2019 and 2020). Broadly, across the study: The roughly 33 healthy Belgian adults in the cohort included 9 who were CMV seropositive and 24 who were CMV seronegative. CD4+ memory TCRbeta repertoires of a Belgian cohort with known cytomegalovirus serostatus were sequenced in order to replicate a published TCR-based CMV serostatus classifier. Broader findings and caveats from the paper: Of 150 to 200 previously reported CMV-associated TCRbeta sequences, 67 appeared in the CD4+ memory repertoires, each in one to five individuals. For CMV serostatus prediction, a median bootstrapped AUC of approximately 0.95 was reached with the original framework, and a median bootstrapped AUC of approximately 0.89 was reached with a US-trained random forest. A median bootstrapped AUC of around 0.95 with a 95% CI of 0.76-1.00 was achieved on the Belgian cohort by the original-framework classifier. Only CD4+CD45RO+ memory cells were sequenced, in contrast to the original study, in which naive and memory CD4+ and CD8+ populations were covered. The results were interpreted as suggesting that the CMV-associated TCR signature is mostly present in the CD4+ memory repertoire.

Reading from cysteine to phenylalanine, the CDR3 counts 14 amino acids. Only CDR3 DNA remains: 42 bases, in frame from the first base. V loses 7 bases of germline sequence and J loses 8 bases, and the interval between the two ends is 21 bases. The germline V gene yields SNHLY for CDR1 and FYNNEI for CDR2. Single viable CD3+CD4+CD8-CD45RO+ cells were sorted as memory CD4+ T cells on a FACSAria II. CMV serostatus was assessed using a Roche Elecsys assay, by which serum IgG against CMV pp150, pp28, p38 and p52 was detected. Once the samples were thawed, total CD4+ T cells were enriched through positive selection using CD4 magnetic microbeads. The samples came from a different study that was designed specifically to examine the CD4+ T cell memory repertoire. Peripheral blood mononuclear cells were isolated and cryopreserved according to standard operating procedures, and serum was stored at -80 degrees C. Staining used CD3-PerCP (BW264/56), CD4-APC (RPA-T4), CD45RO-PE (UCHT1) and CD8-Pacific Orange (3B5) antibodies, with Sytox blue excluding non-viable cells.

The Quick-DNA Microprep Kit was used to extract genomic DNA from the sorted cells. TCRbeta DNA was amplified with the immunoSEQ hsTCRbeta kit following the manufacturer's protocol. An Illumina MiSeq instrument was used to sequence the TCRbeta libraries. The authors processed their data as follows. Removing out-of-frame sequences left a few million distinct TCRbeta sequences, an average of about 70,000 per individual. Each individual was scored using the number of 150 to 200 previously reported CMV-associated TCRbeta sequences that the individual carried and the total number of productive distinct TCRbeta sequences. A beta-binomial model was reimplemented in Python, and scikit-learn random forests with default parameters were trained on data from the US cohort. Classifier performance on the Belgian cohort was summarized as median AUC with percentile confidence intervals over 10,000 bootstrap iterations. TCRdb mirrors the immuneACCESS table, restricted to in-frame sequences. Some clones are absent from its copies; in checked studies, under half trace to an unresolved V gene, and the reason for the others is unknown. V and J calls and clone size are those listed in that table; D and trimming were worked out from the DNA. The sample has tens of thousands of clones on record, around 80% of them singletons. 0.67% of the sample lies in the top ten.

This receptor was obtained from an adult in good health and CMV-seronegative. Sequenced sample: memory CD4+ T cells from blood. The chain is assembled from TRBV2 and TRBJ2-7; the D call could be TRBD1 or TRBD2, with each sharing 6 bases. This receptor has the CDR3 CASKSWAGEEKQYF. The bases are TGTGCCAGCAAGAGTTGGGCAGGGGAGGAAAAGCAGTACTTC. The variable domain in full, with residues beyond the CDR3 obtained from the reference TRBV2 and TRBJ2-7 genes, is EPEVTQTPSHQVTQMGQEVILRCVPISNHLYFYWYRQILGQKVEFLVSFYNNEISEKSEIFDDQFSVERPDGSNFTLKIRSTKLEDSAMYFCASKSWAGEEKQYFGPGTRLTVT.